These T cell receptor beta chains were read from a single sample in a study of T cells in Graves' hyperthyroidism and ophthalmopathy. From the multiplex PCR reads, TCRdb called clonotypes with MiXCR, one entry per CDR3 protein. The sample contains around 390,000 distinct CDR3 sequences, approximately 14% of which appear only once. Sequenced input: blood. These TCRs come from a woman younger than 45 with Graves' ophthalmopathy. Each CDR3 is given with its conserved first and last residue. A D gene is named only where the DNA matches it firmly. Clone size is stated in some rows and not others, as once, few, many or a class when expanded.

j_gene | d_gene | v_gene | abundance | CDR3nt | CDR3aa
TRBJ2-4 | TRBD1 | TRBV29-1 | few | TGCAGCGTTGAAGATGGTATTTTAAGGGACAGGGGATACATTCAGTACTTC | CSVEDGILRDRGYIQYF
TRBJ2-1 | . | TRBV9 | . | TGTGCCAGCAGCGTATCTCACTCCAATTATGAGCAGTTCTTC | CASSVSHSNYEQFF
TRBJ1-1 | . | TRBV19 | few | TGTGCCAGTAGTACGTTACGGGTCACTGAAGCTTTCTTT | CASSTLRVTEAFF
TRBJ2-6 | . | TRBV7-9 | . | TGTGCCAGCAGCCCCGAACCGAGACGGGAGTCTGGGGCCAACGTCCCGACTTTC | CASSPEPRRESGANVPTF
TRBJ2-1 | . | TRBV7-3 | many | TGTGCCAGCAGCTTAAGTCCGCTTTCCAATGAGCAGTTCTTC | CASSLSPLSNEQFF
TRBJ1-3 | . | TRBV18 | . | TGTGCCAGCTCACCACTAAATTTGGGGAGTTCCATACACCCCAACAGAAACACCATATATTTT | CASSPLNLGSSIHPNRNTIYF
TRBJ1-1 | TRBD1 | TRBV12-3/TRBV12-4 | many | TGTGCCAGCAGTCCCGACAGGGCAGCTTTCTTT | CASSPDRAAFF
TRBJ1-2 | . | TRBV19 | . | TGTGCCACTTACCGGACCCGGGAGGGCTACACCTTC | CATYRTREGYTF
TRBJ2-1 | TRBD2 | TRBV6-1 | . | TGTGCCAGCAGCGAGACTAGCGGGGGGGTCGGTCGGCAGTTCTTC | CASSETSGGVGRQFF
TRBJ2-3 | . | TRBV20-1 | many | TGCAGTGCTGGGACGGCCGAGGATACGCAGTATTTT | CSAGTAEDTQYF
TRBJ1-1 | TRBD1 | TRBV14 | few | TGTGCCAGCAGCCCCAACAGGGGGTATGAAGCTTTCTTT | CASSPNRGYEAFF
TRBJ2-3 | TRBD2 | TRBV5-1 | many | TGCGCCAGCAGGGGAGACCTGGGACTAAACACAGATACGCAGTATTTT | CASRGDLGLNTDTQYF
TRBJ2-1 | . | TRBV15 | many | TGTGCCACCAGCAGAGATCAGGGAGCCCGCTCCTACAATGAGCAGTTCTTC | CATSRDQGARSYNEQFF
TRBJ2-7 | . | TRBV27 | few | TGTGCCAGCAGTCCCAACGGGGGGCTCGAGCAGTACTTC | CASSPNGGLEQYF
TRBJ1-1 | . | TRBV20-1 | many | TGCAGTGCGATTCCCCCCCAGGGGCGTACTGAAGCTTTCTTT | CSAIPPQGRTEAFF
TRBJ2-1 | . | TRBV7-2 | many | TGTGCCAGCAGCTTAGGGGGAACGGGCAATGAGCAGTTCTTC | CASSLGGTGNEQFF
TRBJ1-4 | TRBD1 | TRBV19 | . | TGTGCCAGTAGTATAGACCGGACAGGCGTAAATGAAAAACTGTTTTTT | CASSIDRTGVNEKLFF
TRBJ1-2 | . | TRBV19 | few | TGTGCCAGTAGTAACATACAGCCGACGAACTATGGCTACACCTTC | CASSNIQPTNYGYTF
TRBJ1-4 | TRBD1 | TRBV20-1 | many | TGCAGTGCCGTCGGGACAGGGGAACCAACTAATGAAAAACTGTTTTTT | CSAVGTGEPTNEKLFF
TRBJ1-1 | . | TRBV20-1 | many | TGCAGTGCCGGAGGAAGGGAGGGCACTGAAGCTTTCTTT | CSAGGREGTEAFF
TRBJ2-3 | . | TRBV7-8 | few | TGTGCCAGCAGCTTAGATAGGGACGGGGGGTATTTT | CASSLDRDGGYF
TRBJ1-5 | . | TRBV7-8 | . | TGTGCCAGCAGCTTAATAGCGGAGCCCCAGCATTTT | CASSLIAEPQHF
TRBJ1-1 | . | TRBV19 | many | TGTGCCAGTAGTATAGGGGGCATCGGGACTGAAGCTTTCTTT | CASSIGGIGTEAFF
TRBJ1-6 | . | TRBV29-1 | . | TGCAGCGTTGAAGAAGAACAGGGTAGTTCACCCCTCCACTTT | CSVEEEQGSSPLHF
TRBJ1-2 | TRBD1 | TRBV10-2 | . | TGCGCCAGCAGAGAACCTCAACAGGGGGCGGAAGGCTACACCTTC | CASREPQQGAEGYTF
TRBJ1-5 | TRBD1 | TRBV19 | . | TGTGCCAGTAGTATCGAAGGACAGGGGTATCAGCCCCAGCATTTT | CASSIEGQGYQPQHF
TRBJ2-5 | . | TRBV7-3 | many | TGTGCCAGCAGCCCGGAGATTATGGAGACCCAGTACTTC | CASSPEIMETQYF
TRBJ2-1 | TRBD2 | TRBV10-3 | . | TGTGCCATCAGTGAGTCGGGGGCTAGCGGGGGGGAGCAGTTCTTC | CAISESGASGGEQFF
TRBJ2-3 | TRBD2 | TRBV28 | many | TGTGCCAGCAGTTTGGCTTTAAGACTAGCGGAGAATACGCAGTATTTT | CASSLALRLAENTQYF
TRBJ1-1 | . | TRBV7-6 | many | TGTGCCAGCAGCTTATATCCAGCCACTGAAGCTTTCTTT | CASSLYPATEAFF
TRBJ2-2 | TRBD2 | TRBV12-3/TRBV12-4 | few | TGTGCCAGCACTCTAGCGGGGAGGAACACCGGGGAGCTGTTTTTT | CASTLAGRNTGELFF
TRBJ2-2 | . | TRBV28 | few | TGTGCCAGCAGCCAAATAAGCGGGGAGCTGTTTTTT | CASSQISGELFF
TRBJ2-3 | . | TRBV19 | many | TGTGCCACAGTACCGTCAGGACCCCTGGCAGATACGCAGTATTTT | CATVPSGPLADTQYF
TRBJ2-7 | TRBD1 | TRBV28 | many | TGTGCCAGCACCTCACGTAGGACAGGGGCAGTCGAGCAGTACTTC | CASTSRRTGAVEQYF
TRBJ1-1 | . | TRBV7-3 | many | TGTGCCAGCAGCTTAAGCGGGGGGAACAGACTAATTGTGAACACTGAAGCTTTCTTT | CASSLSGGNRLIVNTEAFF
TRBJ1-2 | . | TRBV19 | . | TGTGCCAGCTACGAGGCACGATATGGCTACACCTTC | CASYEARYGYTF
TRBJ2-1 | TRBD2 | TRBV5-1 | many | TGCGCCAGCAGCTTGGAAAGCGGGGGGCCCTCCTACAATGAGCAGTTCTTC | CASSLESGGPSYNEQFF
TRBJ2-7 | . | TRBV6-1 | many | TGTGCCAGCAGCCGCCCTATACAGGGCCACTCCTACGAGCAGTACTTC | CASSRPIQGHSYEQYF
TRBJ1-6 | . | TRBV18 | few | TGTGCCAGCTCACCTTTGGCTCACCATAATTCACCCCTCCACTTT | CASSPLAHHNSPLHF
TRBJ2-5 | . | TRBV7-8 | many | TGTGCCAGCAGTATCAAAGAGACCCAGTACTTC | CASSIKETQYF
TRBJ1-2 | . | TRBV9 | few | TGTGCCAGCAGCGGTACCCCTTGTCGGGGGGCTGGAGGCTACACCTTC | CASSGTPCRGAGGYTF
TRBJ2-7 | TRBD1 | TRBV27 | many | TGTGCCAGCAGTCCTACAGGGGGCTACGAGCAGTACTTC | CASSPTGGYEQYF
TRBJ2-2 | TRBD2 | TRBV14 | many | TGTGCCAGCAGCCTACTAGCGGGGGGACGTACCGGGGAGCTGTTTTTT | CASSLLAGGRTGELFF
TRBJ1-6 | . | TRBV24-1 | . | TGTGCCACCAGTGATACAGGGTATAATTCACCCCTCCACTTT | CATSDTGYNSPLHF
TRBJ1-4 | TRBD1 | TRBV20-1 | many | TGCAGTGCCCAGCGATTGACAGGGGCAACTAATGAAAAACTGTTTTTT | CSAQRLTGATNEKLFF
TRBJ2-5 | TRBD1 | TRBV11-2 | many | TGTGCCAGCAGCCTACAGGGGGCAGGGGAGACCCAGTACTTC | CASSLQGAGETQYF
TRBJ1-2 | . | TRBV12-3/TRBV12-4 | many | TGTGCCAGCGGTCTGGAGGGGGTGAGAGGCTACACCTTC | CASGLEGVRGYTF
TRBJ1-2 | . | TRBV27 | once | TGTGCCGGCAGTTTAACCGGAATCTCTTACTATGGCTACACCTTC | CAGSLTGISYYGYTF
TRBJ2-5 | TRBD2 | TRBV12-3/TRBV12-4 | many | TGTGCCAGCAGCCCCGGGAGGGGGACCCAAGAGACCCAGTACTTC | CASSPGRGTQETQYF
TRBJ2-3 | . | TRBV29-1 | . | TGCAGCGTTTGGATGGGGGGCGGCACAGATACGCAGTATTTT | CSVWMGGGTDTQYF
TRBJ2-1 | . | TRBV6-1 | many | TGTGCCAGCAGGAGCGGGACAGGAGACAATGAGCAGTTCTTC | CASRSGTGDNEQFF
TRBJ1-3 | . | TRBV30 | many | TGTGCCTGGGACAAGAGCTCTGGAAACACCATATATTTT | CAWDKSSGNTIYF
TRBJ2-3 | TRBD2 | TRBV24-1 | many | TGTGCCACCAGTATCTCGGGGGGGGGTTCAGATACGCAGTATTTT | CATSISGGGSDTQYF
TRBJ2-5 | . | TRBV20-1 | many | TGCAGTGCTAGCCAGACGGGGCAAGAGACCCAGTACTTC | CSASQTGQETQYF
TRBJ2-2 | TRBD1 | TRBV24-1 | many | TGTGCCACCGGGGACAGGCTAAACACCGGGGAGCTGTTTTTT | CATGDRLNTGELFF
TRBJ2-7 | TRBD2 | TRBV6-5 | . | TGTGCCAGCAGTTACTCAGGGACTAGCGGAGAACCCCACTACGAGCGGTACTTC | CASSYSGTSGEPHYERYF
TRBJ1-5 | . | TRBV12-3/TRBV12-4 | many | TGTGCCAGCAGTTTAGGAACAGCAATGAATCAGCCCCAGCATTTT | CASSLGTAMNQPQHF
TRBJ2-6 | . | TRBV20-1 | . | TGCAGTGCTAGAGAGGGCTCTGGGGCCAACGTCCTGACTTTC | CSAREGSGANVLTF